This T cell receptor (beta chain) was identified during a study of blood T cell repertoires in COVID-19. Libraries were prepared by immunoSEQ multiplex PCR; TCRdb keeps only in-frame clonotypes and omits some of them. The repertoire consists of around 290,000 clones, with approximately 90% occurring once and the leading ten covering about 4.6%. CDR3 size: 15 residues. CDR1 SGHTA and CDR2 FQGNSA come from the germline V gene. With 2 bases removed from V and 1 base from J, the gap between germline ends came to 12 bases. The chain joins TRBV7-2 to TRBJ2-7, with a tentative D call TRBD2 (7 bases). This TCR was recovered from a man aged 35 to 55 with acute or convalescent COVID-19. Sequencing was done on a sample of peripheral blood. DNA of the CDR3: TGTGCCAGCAGCTTATACGGGGGGCATTCCTACGAGCAGTACTTC. This sequence encodes CASSLYGGHSYEQYF.